This T cell receptor beta chain was obtained from a study of T-cell reconstitution after alpha-beta-depleted transplantation in children. Preparation of the TCRbeta library involved a method that used unique molecular identifiers. Each CDR3 protein gets one entry after TCRdb re-called the PCR reads with MiXCR. The top ten hold 2% to 3% of the sample, which has about 340,000 distinct CDR3 sequences, about a tenth seen once. Trimming took 7 bases from V and 0 from J; bases not matched to a gene: 3. There are 13 residues in the CDR3. Germline CDR1 is ENHRY and CDR2 is SYGVKD. This clonotype has more than one count but fewer than ten.

This receptor was obtained from a human donor who donated a stem cell graft to a child with acute lymphoblastic leukemia. This rearrangement joins TRBV10-3 to TRBJ2-7; 7 bases line up with TRBD1. The sample in question was PBMCs from the stem cell graft donor, obtained from the stem cell graft. CDR3 nucleotide sequence: TGTGCCATCAAATGGGACAGCTCCTACGAGCAGTACTTC. Translation gives CAIKWDSSYEQYF.